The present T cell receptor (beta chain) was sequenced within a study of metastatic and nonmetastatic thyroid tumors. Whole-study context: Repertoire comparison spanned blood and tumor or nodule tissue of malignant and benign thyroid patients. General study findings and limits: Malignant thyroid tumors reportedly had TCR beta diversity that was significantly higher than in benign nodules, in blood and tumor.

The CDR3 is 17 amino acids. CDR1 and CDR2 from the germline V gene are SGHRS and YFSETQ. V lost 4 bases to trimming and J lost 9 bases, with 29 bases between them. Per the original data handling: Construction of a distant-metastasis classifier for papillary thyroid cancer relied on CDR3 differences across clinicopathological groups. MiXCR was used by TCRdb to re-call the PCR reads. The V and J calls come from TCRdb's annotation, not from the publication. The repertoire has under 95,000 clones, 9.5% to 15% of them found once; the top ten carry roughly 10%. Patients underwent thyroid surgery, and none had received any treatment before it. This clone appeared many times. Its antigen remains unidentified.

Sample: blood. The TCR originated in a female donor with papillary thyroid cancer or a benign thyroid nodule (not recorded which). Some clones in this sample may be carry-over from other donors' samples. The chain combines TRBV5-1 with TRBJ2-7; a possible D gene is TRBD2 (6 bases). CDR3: CASSPGTAVTSKGSQYF. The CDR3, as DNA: TGCGCCAGCAGCCCGGGGACTGCCGTGACTAGTAAAGGGTCGCAGTACTTC.